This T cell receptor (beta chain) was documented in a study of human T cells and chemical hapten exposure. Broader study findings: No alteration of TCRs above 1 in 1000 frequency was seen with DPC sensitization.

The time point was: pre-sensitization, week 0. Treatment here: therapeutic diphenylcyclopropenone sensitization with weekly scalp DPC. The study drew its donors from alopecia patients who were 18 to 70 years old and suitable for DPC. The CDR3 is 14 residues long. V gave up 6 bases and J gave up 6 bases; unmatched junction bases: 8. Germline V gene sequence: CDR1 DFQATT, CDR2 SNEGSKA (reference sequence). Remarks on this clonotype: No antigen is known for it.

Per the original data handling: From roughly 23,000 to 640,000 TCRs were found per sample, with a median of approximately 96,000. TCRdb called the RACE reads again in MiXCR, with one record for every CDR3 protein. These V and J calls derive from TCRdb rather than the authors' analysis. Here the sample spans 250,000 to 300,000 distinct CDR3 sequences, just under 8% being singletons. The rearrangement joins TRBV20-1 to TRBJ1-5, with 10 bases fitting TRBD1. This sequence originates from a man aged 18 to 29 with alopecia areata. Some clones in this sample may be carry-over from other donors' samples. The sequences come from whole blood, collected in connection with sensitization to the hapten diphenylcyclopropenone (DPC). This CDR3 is CSAIMTGGGQPQHF. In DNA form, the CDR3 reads TGCAGTGCCATCATGACAGGGGGCGGTCAGCCCCAGCATTTT.